The clone carrying this TCR beta chain turned up a few times. Its antigen is unidentified. The data stem from a study of T cell responses to AZD1222 COVID-19 vaccine. The assay was immunoSEQ multiplex PCR, and TCRdb's table has in-frame clones only and misses some. The data contain roughly 120,000 clones, about 88% of them singletons. Trimming cost V 4 bases and J 6 bases, with 7 bases left between them. CDR3 length: 12 amino acids. Germline values: CDR1 MNHEY, CDR2 SVGEGT. Whole-study findings and limits: Repertoire sampling occurred only after the peak T cell response.

The sequences come from peripheral blood, collected on day 0 of AZD1222 vaccination. The sequence was obtained from an adult in good health. The chain uses TRBV6-2 or TRBV6-3 and TRBJ2-1; D uncertain. CDR3 residues: CASSFAGNEQFF. The CDR3 DNA sequence: TGTGCCAGCAGTTTTGCAGGCAATGAGCAGTTCTTC.